This TCR beta chain was documented in a study of beta chain features in type 1 diabetes. Broader study findings: TCRB CDR3 length was moderately but significantly reduced in all four CD4+ subsets of Type 1 diabetes patients. In patients and controls equally, PCR might favor templates that are shorter. Resolution of whether HLA type affects TCRB rearrangement was not achieved here. The study found that naive, central memory and Treg TCRB repertoires appeared more similar in patients than in healthy donors.

This CDR3 is 11 amino acids long. Germline V lookup: CDR1 SQVTM, CDR2 ANQGSEA. What was sequenced were expressed TCRB transcripts, since all of the isolated RNA had been reverse transcribed. Profiled with immunoSEQ multiplex PCR; TCRdb holds only in-frame clones, not every one. The table includes 150,000 to 200,000 clones, approximately 7.8% detected once. On this clone itself: Its specificity is unknown.

The source material was central memory CD4+ T cells from blood. The sequence came from a woman aged 40 to 50 with type 1 diabetes. The chain carries TRBV29-1 and TRBJ1-1; no definite D call. DNA of the CDR3: TGCGGCGCAGAGGTAGGTGGTGGGGCTTTCTTT. Its translation is CGAEVGGGAFF. The full variable domain, with the rest looked up from reference TRBV29-1 and TRBJ1-1, is SAVISQKPSRDICQRGTSLTIQCQVDSQVTMMFWYRQQPGQSLTLIATANQGSEATYESGFVIDKFPISRPNLTFSTLTVSNMSPEDSSIYLCGAEVGGGAFFGQGTRLTVV.